Below are 18 T cell receptor beta chains sequenced from a single sample in a study of blood T cell repertoires in COVID-19. Clones were read by immunoSEQ multiplex PCR, and TCRdb kept only the in-frame ones, dropping some. The data show 250,000 or so clones, about 90% seen once. The sequenced sample consisted of peripheral blood. The receptors derive from a woman aged 60 to 75 with COVID-19, enrolled during active disease.

This chain links TRBV5-1 with TRBJ1-1; 10 positions agree with TRBD1. The CDR3 sequence is 17 residues long. Per germline, CDR1 SGHRS and CDR2 YFSETQ. Trimming cost V 4 bases and J 5 bases; bases outside gene matches: 14. The CDR3 region has the DNA TGCGCCAGCAGCACCTCCGGGACAGGGGTTTTAGGGACTGAAGCTTTCTTT. Its translation: CASSTSGTGVLGTEAFF. Together with reference TRBV5-1 and TRBJ1-1, the CDR3 gives the full variable domain: KAGVTQTPRYLIKTRGQQVTLSCSPISGHRSVSWYQQTPGQGLQFLFEYFSETQRNKGNFPGRFSGRQFSNSRSEMNVSTLELGDSALYLCASSTSGTGVLGTEAFFGQGTRLTVV.

This chain links TRBV19 with TRBJ2-5; 7 bases fit TRBD1. Unmatched junction bases numbered 6, after V lost 3 bases and J lost 5 bases. The CDR3 sequence is 14 residues long. Per germline, CDR1 LNHDA and CDR2 SQIVND (reference sequence). The CDR3 DNA is TGTGCCAGTAGTATTAGGGGGCGCGGGGAGACCCAGTACTTC. This encodes CASSIRGRGETQYF.

This clone was seen a few times. V usage is TRBV29-1 and J usage is TRBJ1-2; D unresolved. V lost 5 bases and J 8 bases, leaving 18 bases between the germline ends. Germline V gene lookup returns CDR1 SQVTM and CDR2 ANQGSEA. The CDR3 sequence is 13 residues long. As DNA, the CDR3 is TGCAGCGTTAGAGAGGCGACGGGGAGGGGCTACACCTTC. This encodes CSVREATGRGYTF.

The genes are TRBV2 and TRBJ1-2, with 10 bases matching TRBD1. V was clipped by 5 bases and J by 9 bases; unmatched bases: 15. CDR1 SNHLY and CDR2 FYNNEI come from the germline V gene. CDR3 length equals 16 residues. The CDR3 protein is CASSTPTTGGRFSYTF. In DNA form, the CDR3 reads TGTGCCAGCAGTACCCCAACGACAGGGGGCAGGTTTAGCTACACCTTC.

The V and J genes are TRBV25-1 and TRBJ1-4, with TRBD1 as a possible D gene (5 bases). Germline V lookup: CDR1 MGHDK, CDR2 SYGVNS. This CDR3 has 14 residues. V was shortened by 4 bases and J by 6 bases, with 12 bases between the two germline ends. The CDR3 reads CASSVPVGDEKLFF. For the CDR3, the DNA is TGTGCCAGCAGTGTCCCAGTAGGGGATGAAAAACTGTTTTTT.

This chain connects TRBV7-2 to TRBJ1-1, with a tentative D call TRBD1 (5 bases). The germline gives CDR1 SGHTA, CDR2 FQGNSA. The V end was cut by 1 base, the J end by 10 bases, with 19 bases between. This CDR3 spans 15 amino acids. The CDR3 nucleotides are TGTGCCAGCAGCTTAGGTTTGGGGCCTGGCCAAGGAGCTTTCTTT. Translating gives CASSLGLGPGQGAFF.

The rearrangement joins TRBV10-2 to TRBJ1-2; no clear D. Per germline, CDR1 WSHSY and CDR2 SAAADI. Trimming cost V 3 bases and J 3 bases, with 8 bases left between them. The length of the CDR3 is 13 residues. CDR3 residues: CASSERGHYGYTF. The CDR3, as DNA: TGCGCCAGCAGTGAACGGGGTCACTATGGCTACACCTTC.

The gene calls are TRBV9 and TRBJ2-2, with 7 positions matching TRBD1. The germline V gene has CDR1 SGDLS and CDR2 YYNGEE. CDR3 length equals 15 residues. Trimming cost V 4 bases and J 3 bases; bases outside gene matches: 6. The DNA for the CDR3 is TGTGCCAGCAGCCGAGGGGGCGCCGACACCGGGGAGCTGTTTTTT. It translates to CASSRGGADTGELFF.

This sequence joins TRBV5-4 and TRBJ2-7; 11 bases are shared with TRBD2. The CDR3 covers 15 residues. Looked up from germline, CDR1 is SGHNT and CDR2 is YYREEE (reference sequence). The V segment lost 0 bases and the J segment 2 bases; nucleotides outside the gene matches: 1. CDR3 DNA: TGTGCCAGCAGCTTGGATAGCGGGGGGGCCTACGAGCAGTACTTC. Translating it yields CASSLDSGGAYEQYF.

J is TRBJ1-1 and V is TRBV19, with 8 bases that match TRBD1. The CDR3 has 16 amino acids. Germline assignment: CDR1 LNHDA and CDR2 SQIVND (reference sequence). V gave up 1 base and J gave up 2 bases; unmatched junction bases: 6. This chain's CDR3 is CASSIGQGLPNTEAFF. In DNA form, the CDR3 reads TGTGCCAGTAGTATAGGACAGGGGCTCCCCAACACTGAAGCTTTCTTT.

V is TRBV7-8 and J is TRBJ1-5; TRBD1 is a possible D gene (6 bases). The V gene lost 5 bases and the J gene lost 5 bases, with 19 bases spanning the gap. The CDR3 is made up of 16 amino acids. Looked up from germline, CDR1 is SGHVS and CDR2 is FQNEAQ. The CDR3 reads CASSRPQQGTDQPQHF. The CDR3 DNA is TGTGCCAGCAGCCGACCTCAACAGGGCACGGATCAGCCCCAGCATTTT.

The V call is TRBV7-2, the J call TRBJ2-7; the match to TRBD1 covers 7 bases. Per the germline V gene, CDR1 is SGHTA and CDR2 is FQGNSA. The V segment lost 1 base and the J segment 1 base; nucleotides outside the gene matches: 4. This CDR3 is built from 15 residues. The CDR3: CASSLVTGESYEQYF. The CDR3 nucleotides are TGTGCCAGCAGCTTAGTAACAGGGGAATCCTACGAGCAGTACTTC.

This clone turned up a few times. This rearrangement joins TRBV6-6 to TRBJ1-2, with TRBD1 matching 10 bases. The CDR3 contains 15 residues. V gave up 4 bases and J gave up 4 bases; unmatched junction bases: 6. CDR1 MNHNY and CDR2 SVGAGI come from the germline V gene (reference sequence). CDR3 amino acids: CASSSIRTGGYGYTF. The DNA for the CDR3 is TGTGCCAGCAGTTCCATTAGGACAGGGGGCTATGGCTACACCTTC.

This chain uses TRBV6-6 with TRBJ2-7, with D possibly being TRBD1 (5 bases). This CDR3 has 18 residues. The V gene's germline CDR1 is MNHNY and CDR2 SVGAGI (reference sequence). V was pared by 5 bases and J by 4 bases, with 27 bases between. The CDR3 spells CASSPLDSYQGPGYEQYF. CDR3 nucleotides: TGTGCCAGCAGTCCACTCGACTCTTATCAGGGTCCTGGTTACGAGCAGTACTTC.

The chain combines TRBV30 with TRBJ1-2; D gene unclear. With 0 bases removed from V and 3 bases from J, the gap between germline ends came to 8 bases. CDR1 and CDR2 from the germline V gene are GTSNPN and SVGIG (reference sequence). The CDR3 is 13 amino acids. The CDR3 here is CAWSVSQDYGYTF. The CDR3 coding sequence is TGTGCCTGGAGTGTTTCGCAGGACTATGGCTACACCTTC.

The table lists this clone with a few counts. The chain combines TRBV5-4 with TRBJ1-1, with 7 bases that match TRBD1. The CDR3 loop spans 14 amino acids. Germline V gives CDR1 SGHNT, CDR2 YYREEE (reference sequence). V was clipped by 4 bases and J by 7 bases; unmatched bases: 10. The CDR3 DNA follows: TGTGCCAGCAGCGGGGGGACAGTCCCAGGTGAAGCTTTCTTT. Translating gives CASSGGTVPGEAFF.

This chain links TRBV27 with TRBJ1-2; the D gene is possibly TRBD1 (6 bases). The CDR3 is 16 residues long. The germline V and J ends were trimmed by 2 bases and 0 bases, with 13 bases remaining between them. The germline CDR1 and CDR2 sequences are MNHEY and SMNVEV (reference sequence). CDR3 sequence (DNA): TGTGCCAGCAGTTTAATCAGGGGCGGCCCTAACTATGGCTACACCTTC. Protein: CASSLIRGGPNYGYTF.

This clone was detected once. This chain joins TRBV11-2 and TRBJ2-3; 9 nucleotides align to TRBD1. J lost 5 bases, V lost 6 bases, and 6 bases had no gene match. The length of the CDR3 is 14 residues. Germline V gene sequence: CDR1 SGHAT, CDR2 FQNNGV. The CDR3 spells CASRSGTGKDTQYF. The CDR3 coding sequence is TGTGCCAGCAGGTCCGGGACAGGGAAAGATACGCAGTATTTT.